This passage covers 28 T cell receptor beta chains from one sample sequenced in a study of shared clonotypes between healthy human individuals. TCRdb keeps only in-frame clones here, not all; method: immunoSEQ multiplex PCR. The data hold some 1,900,000 clones, with roughly 94% observed a single time. CD8 cells regarded as naive lacked CD45RO, were positively chosen for CCR7, and omitted terminally differentiated effector memory CD45RA+ cells. Material for sequencing was naive CD8+ T cells sorted from blood. The origin of the receptors is a man aged 18 to 35 in good health.

The chain combines TRBV30 with TRBJ2-1; 9 nucleotides align to TRBD1. The CDR3 totals 14 residues. Germline lookup yields CDR1 GTSNPN and CDR2 SVGIG (reference sequence). Trimming cost V 6 bases and J 4 bases; bases outside gene matches: 7. CDR3 DNA sequence: TGTGCCTGCGGACAGGGGTCGGGATACAATGAGCAGTTCTTC. The encoded protein is CACGQGSGYNEQFF.

This chain joins TRBV6-6 and TRBJ2-7, with D unclear. The CDR3 sequence is 16 residues long. V was shortened by 0 bases and J by 0 bases, with 12 bases between the two germline ends. Germline V lookup: CDR1 MNHNY, CDR2 SVGAGI (reference sequence). The CDR3 region has the DNA TGTGCCAGCAGTTACTCGAGTGGGCGCCCCTCCTACGAGCAGTACTTC. This encodes CASSYSSGRPSYEQYF.

The genes are TRBV5-1 and TRBJ2-1; no clear D gene. This CDR3 comprises 15 residues. The germline V and J ends were trimmed by 3 bases and 0 bases, with 10 bases remaining between them. CDR1 SGHRS and CDR2 YFSETQ come from the germline V gene. CDR3 nucleotide sequence: TGCGCCAGCAGCTACAGCACGAGCTCCTACAATGAGCAGTTCTTC. This gives the protein CASSYSTSSYNEQFF.

The chain couples TRBV5-6 to TRBJ2-7; 9 bases are a match to TRBD1. The germline V gene encodes CDR1 SGHDT and CDR2 YYEEEE. The trim removed 4 bases at V and 5 bases at J, leaving 22 bases unmatched. The CDR3 contains 19 residues. CDR3 bases: TGTGCCAGCAGCAATCCATTCCAGGTCGAGTGGGACAGGGATGACGAGCAGTACTTC. It encodes CASSNPFQVEWDRDDEQYF.

The rearrangement uses TRBV11-3 and TRBJ2-7; TRBD1 agrees at 9 bases. Germline V gene lookup returns CDR1 SGHNT and CDR2 YENEEA. The CDR3 spans 15 residues. The V and J ends lost 0 bases and 5 bases, in that order; junction bases with no gene match: 5. CDR3 bases: TGTGCCAGCAGCTTAGAGGGGACAGGGCAGGACGAGCAGTACTTC. As protein: CASSLEGTGQDEQYF.

This sequence joins TRBV19 and TRBJ2-3; D possibly corresponds to TRBD1 (6 bases). With 5 bases removed from V and 0 bases from J, the gap between germline ends came to 15 bases. This CDR3 is built from 16 residues. Germline CDR1 LNHDA, CDR2 SQIVND (reference sequence). CDR3 DNA: TGTGCCAGTAGTTCCTGGACAGCCCCTAGCACAGATACGCAGTATTTT. This codes for CASSSWTAPSTDTQYF.

Notes on this clone: The sample contains more than one DNA sequence encoding this CDR3. The J gene is TRBJ2-2, the V gene TRBV27; D assignment may be TRBD1 or TRBD2 (6 bases each). Per germline, CDR1 MNHEY and CDR2 SMNVEV (reference sequence). This CDR3 spans 14 amino acids. Trimming took off 2 bases at V and 6 bases at J, with 10 bases between the two ends. The DNA for the CDR3 is TGTGCCAGCAGTTTAGGAGGGGGACCCGGGGAGCTGTTTTTT. Protein sequence: CASSLGGGPGELFF.

The chain employs TRBV6-5 and TRBJ1-3; a weak D match, TRBD1 (5 bases). The CDR3 runs to 14 residues. Germline CDR1 MNHEY, CDR2 SVGAGI. V gave up 6 bases and J gave up 5 bases, with 14 bases separating them. DNA of the CDR3: TGTGCCAGCAGCTACGGAGGGGAACGAAACACCATATATTTT. It translates to CASSYGGERNTIYF.

CDR3 in DNA: TGTGCCAGCAGACCGAAGGATAGCGGGGGGTACAATGAGCAGTTCTTC. Translation gives CASRPKDSGGYNEQFF. The chain combines TRBV27 with TRBJ2-1; the match to TRBD2 covers 10 bases. This CDR3 has 16 residues. The V gene end was trimmed by 6 bases and the J gene end by 4 bases; junction bases not matched to a gene: 9. Germline lookup yields CDR1 MNHEY and CDR2 SMNVEV (reference sequence).

In regard to this clone: The identical CDR3 is also encoded by other nucleotide sequences in the sample. The J gene is TRBJ1-1, the V gene TRBV2, with unresolved D. Germline CDR1 SNHLY, CDR2 FYNNEI. Between the trimmed V and J ends, which lost 8 bases and 2 bases, there was a span of 6 bases. The CDR3 extends over 11 amino acids. CDR3: CASGSNTEAFF. CDR3 DNA sequence: TGTGCCAGCGGGAGTAACACTGAAGCTTTCTTT.

CDR3 sequence reads: CAWRGVGYSGNTIYF. CDR3 nucleotides: TGTGCCTGGAGGGGGGTAGGGTATTCTGGAAACACCATATATTTT. The chain couples TRBV30 to TRBJ1-3; tentative D call: TRBD1 (5 bases). In germline, CDR1 is GTSNPN, CDR2 SVGIG (reference sequence). The V and J ends lost 3 bases and 1 base respectively, with 13 bases between them. The length of the CDR3 is 15 residues.

The J gene is TRBJ2-2, the V gene TRBV9; D possibly corresponds to TRBD2 (6 bases). Trimming left V 0 bases short and J 7 bases short, with 10 bases between. CDR1 is SGDLS and CDR2 is YYNGEE in the germline V gene. CDR3 length equals 14 residues. CDR3 protein: CASSVGVGSGELFF. CDR3 in DNA: TGTGCCAGCAGCGTAGGAGTCGGGAGCGGGGAGCTGTTTTTT.

The chain is built from TRBV6-5 and TRBJ1-2; perhaps TRBD1 as D (5 bases). The CDR3 is 14 amino acids. Germline V gene lookup returns CDR1 MNHEY and CDR2 SVGAGI. V was cut by 4 bases and J by 4 bases, with 13 bases left in between. The CDR3 is CASSLGGESYGYTF. The CDR3 bases are TGTGCCAGCAGTTTGGGGGGGGAGAGCTATGGCTACACCTTC.

This clone was observed once. V usage is TRBV27 and J usage is TRBJ2-7; TRBD1 matches at 9 bases. The germline V gene has CDR1 MNHEY and CDR2 SMNVEV (reference sequence). V dropped 3 bases and J dropped 1; count of bases not matched to a gene: 7. The CDR3 length is 16 residues. CDR3 DNA: TGTGCCAGCAGTTTGGGCAGCGGACAGGGGTCCTACGAGCAGTACTTC. Its translation is CASSLGSGQGSYEQYF.

The gene calls are TRBV30 and TRBJ1-5; D might be TRBD1 (5 bases). The CDR3 loop spans 19 amino acids. V gave up 1 base and J gave up 0 bases, with 22 bases separating them. Germline V gives CDR1 GTSNPN, CDR2 SVGIG (reference sequence). The CDR3: CAWSAPAGGGVYSNQPQHF. The CDR3 DNA follows: TGTGCCTGGAGTGCCCCTGCGGGCGGGGGAGTTTATAGCAATCAGCCCCAGCATTTT.

V usage is TRBV27 and J usage is TRBJ1-4; 8 bases are a match to TRBD1. This CDR3 has 15 residues. Per germline, CDR1 MNHEY and CDR2 SMNVEV (reference sequence). V was clipped by 3 bases and J by 7 bases; unmatched bases: 7. CDR3 in amino acids: CASSFTTGAGEKLFF. CDR3 nucleotide sequence: TGTGCCAGCAGTTTTACGACAGGGGCGGGTGAAAAACTGTTTTTT.

The chain combines TRBV29-1 with TRBJ1-2; tentative D call: TRBD1 (5 bases). Germline CDR1 and CDR2: SQVTM and ANQGSEA. V was shortened by 3 bases and J by 6 bases, with 5 bases between the two germline ends. The CDR3 runs to 10 residues. The CDR3 region has the DNA TGCAGCGTTGAGGGGCATGGCTACACCTTC. The encoded protein is CSVEGHGYTF.

V and J are TRBV5-8 and TRBJ2-3, with 7 bases that match TRBD2. The V and J ends lost 1 base and 0 bases, in that order; junction bases with no gene match: 2. The CDR3 loop spans 15 amino acids. Germline CDR1 reads SGHTS; CDR2 reads YDEGEE. The CDR3 nucleotides read TGTGCCAGCAGCTTGTCAGCGGGGAGCACAGATACGCAGTATTTT. As protein: CASSLSAGSTDTQYF.

The genes are TRBV27 and TRBJ2-3; D may be TRBD2 (6 bases). Between the trimmed V and J ends, which lost 2 bases and 4 bases, there was a span of 25 bases. This CDR3 has 19 residues. Germline assignment: CDR1 MNHEY and CDR2 SMNVEV (reference sequence). CDR3 residues: CASSLAPSLTSFGSDTQYF. CDR3 sequence (DNA): TGTGCCAGCAGTTTAGCCCCCTCCCTGACTAGTTTCGGGTCAGATACGCAGTATTTT.

The J gene is TRBJ2-3, the V gene TRBV6-5, with 7 bases identical to TRBD2. The germline V gene has CDR1 MNHEY and CDR2 SVGAGI. The ends lost 5 bases at V and 1 base at J; junction bases unmatched: 6. The CDR3 is made up of 15 amino acids. The CDR3 coding sequence is TGTGCCAGCAGTGCCCGGGACTACGGCACAGATACGCAGTATTTT. Residues: CASSARDYGTDTQYF.

This clone was observed a handful of times. V usage is TRBV2 and J usage is TRBJ1-2; D gene ambiguous. The CDR3 is made up of 12 amino acids. V was pared by 6 bases and J by 8 bases, with 13 bases between. CDR1 is SNHLY and CDR2 is FYNNEI in the germline V gene. The CDR3 here is CASRAEFPGYTF. CDR3 sequence (DNA): TGTGCCAGCAGGGCAGAATTCCCCGGCTACACCTTC.

The count of this clone is one. The chain employs TRBV27 and TRBJ2-5; TRBD2 is a possible D gene (7 bases). The germline V gene encodes CDR1 MNHEY and CDR2 SMNVEV (reference sequence). CDR3 size: 16 residues. Trimming took 10 bases from V and 5 from J, leaving 26 bases between them. The CDR3 is CATQAVWGGLRETQYF. The CDR3 nucleotides are TGTGCCACCCAGGCGGTATGGGGGGGCCTCAGGGAGACCCAGTACTTC.

The chain joins TRBV6-1 to TRBJ2-1; tentatively, D is TRBD2 (6 bases). CDR3 size: 17 residues. The germline V gene has CDR1 MNHNS and CDR2 SASEGT. V lost 2 bases, J lost 6 bases, and 20 bases lay in between. The DNA of the CDR3 is TGTGCCAGCAGTGAAACGGTTAAGGAACTAGCTGGCAATGAGCAGTTCTTC. It encodes CASSETVKELAGNEQFF.

The genes are TRBV7-6 and TRBJ2-7; TRBD2 agrees at 8 bases. Germline trimming cut 5 bases from V and 2 bases from J; bases unmatched to any gene: 5. This CDR3 contains 14 residues. Germline V lookup: CDR1 SGHVS, CDR2 FNYEAQ. The CDR3 coding sequence is TGTGCCAGCAGCGCGGGGGGAAGCCCCTACGAGCAGTACTTC. This translates into CASSAGGSPYEQYF.

The chain links TRBV5-1 to TRBJ2-1; D assignment may be TRBD1 or TRBD2 (5 bases each). The CDR3 spans 13 residues. The germline V gene encodes CDR1 SGHRS and CDR2 YFSETQ. The V end lost 5 bases, the J end lost 2 bases, and 8 bases lay between the germline ends. The CDR3 bases are TGCGCCAGCAGTATGGGGGCCTACAATGAGCAGTTCTTC. This gives the protein CASSMGAYNEQFF.

This chain links TRBV5-6 with TRBJ1-3; D unclear. The germline V gene encodes CDR1 SGHDT and CDR2 YYEEEE. The CDR3 covers 14 residues. With 5 bases removed from V and 1 base from J, the gap between germline ends came to 10 bases. DNA for the CDR3: TGTGCCAGCAGTGATAGGTTATCTGGAAACACCATATATTTT. Translating gives CASSDRLSGNTIYF.

This clone was counted a single time. The V and J genes are TRBV7-2 and TRBJ2-2, with D maybe TRBD1 (6 bases). Trimming shortened V by 0 bases and J by 3 bases, and 11 bases separated the two germline ends. The CDR3 is 16 residues long. Per germline, CDR1 SGHTA and CDR2 FQGNSA. CDR3 sequence: CASSLAVQGYTGELFF. DNA of the CDR3: TGTGCCAGCAGCTTAGCGGTCCAGGGGTACACCGGGGAGCTGTTTTTT.

V gene TRBV6-5 combines with J gene TRBJ2-7; 7 bases align to TRBD1. The CDR3 runs to 13 residues. Germline V lookup: CDR1 MNHEY, CDR2 SVGAGI. V shed 5 bases, J shed 1 base, and the junction held 2 bases outside the gene matches. The CDR3 DNA sequence: TGTGCCAGCAGTGAGGGGGCGTCCTACGAGCAGTACTTC. Translating it yields CASSEGASYEQYF.